This entry describes one TCR beta chain. The antigen is not known. Just one base apart from a much larger clone, this may be a read error. The data originate from a study of prognosis after radiotherapy for stage I lung cancer. Study background: Patient ages ran from about 50 to 84, with a median of almost 75 years, and the group had approximately 12 men and a handful of women. The patient group included nobody who received concurrent therapy with stereotactic body radiotherapy.

Study-level points and caveats: Any tumor specificity that the expanded TCR clones may have had was not determined.

From genomic DNA, two-round multiplex PCR was used to amplify TCR beta CDR3. Primers specific to each TRBV and TRBJ gene drove first-round PCR. TCRdb re-called the multiplex PCR reads through MiXCR, storing one row per CDR3 protein. This sample carries 15,000 to 20,000 distinct CDR3 sequences, around 30% of them seen once, and the ten largest clones take 25% to 40%. This CDR3 is 14 amino acids long. With V trimmed by 11 bases and J by 7 bases, 7 bases remained unmatched. Germline CDR1 is SGHAT and CDR2 is FQNNGV. The V and J genes are TRBV11-2 and TRBJ2-1; TRBD2 aligns across 14 bases. Specimen: PBMCs, collected before or after stereotactic body radiation therapy (not recorded which). The TCR sequence derives from a donor at least 50 years old with non-small cell lung cancer. The CDR3 nucleotides are TGTGCCGGCAAGGGACTAGCGGGAGTGAATGAGCAGTTCTTC. It yields the protein CAGKGLAGVNEQFF.